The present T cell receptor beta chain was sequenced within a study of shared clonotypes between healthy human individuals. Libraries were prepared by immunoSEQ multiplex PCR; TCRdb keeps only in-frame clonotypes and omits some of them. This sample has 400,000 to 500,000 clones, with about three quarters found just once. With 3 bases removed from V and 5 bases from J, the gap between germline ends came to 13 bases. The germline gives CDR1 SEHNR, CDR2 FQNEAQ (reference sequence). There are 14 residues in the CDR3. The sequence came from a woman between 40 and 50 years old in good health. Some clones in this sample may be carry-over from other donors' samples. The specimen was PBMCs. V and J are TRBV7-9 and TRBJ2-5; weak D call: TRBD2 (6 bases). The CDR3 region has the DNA TGTGCCAGCAGCTTCGGGGGTTTCGGGGAGACCCAGTACTTC. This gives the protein CASSFGGFGETQYF.